This T cell receptor beta chain was retrieved from a study of post-analysis software for immune sequencing data. Broader study findings: Patients showed TRBV5-6, TRBV5-1 and TRBV20-1 among four to six TRBV segments more frequent than in controls.

On this clonotype itself: Antigen specificity is unknown.

cDNA libraries for TCR beta contained unique molecular identifiers. TCRdb itself ran the PCR reads through MiXCR, one entry per CDR3 protein. The repertoire includes about 540,000 distinct CDR3 sequences, around a third of them detected once, and under 7% sits in the top ten. The CDR3 runs 15 residues. V lost 6 bases and J lost 2; bases outside the gene matches: 8. The sample was blood. The TCR was taken from a girl aged 2-17 years with multiple sclerosis. This chain links TRBV12-3 or TRBV12-4 with TRBJ1-1; 8 nucleotides align to TRBD1. This chain's CDR3 is CASRPSDRENTEAFF. The CDR3 nucleotides are TGTGCCAGCAGACCATCGGACAGGGAAAACACTGAAGCTTTCTTT.